These 26 T cell receptor beta chains were sequenced from one sample in a study of blood T cell repertoires in COVID-19. The table came from immunoSEQ multiplex PCR; TCRdb's copy has only in-frame clones and leaves some out. The sample carries 230,000 or so clones, about 88% recorded once. Sequenced: peripheral blood. Source of these receptors: a woman between 40 and 55 years old who had recovered from COVID-19.

This clone showed up just once. This chain joins TRBV2 and TRBJ1-1; a weak D match, TRBD1 (5 bases). Germline CDR1 SNHLY, CDR2 FYNNEI. The V and J ends lost 3 bases and 6 bases respectively, with 14 bases between them. This CDR3 is built from 14 residues. Here the CDR3 DNA reads TGTGCCAGCAGTGAGTCGGGGGTGAGGCCTGAAGCTTTCTTT. Translated, it gives CASSESGVRPEAFF.

This sequence joins TRBV29-1 and TRBJ2-1; D is possibly TRBD1 (5 bases). With 4 bases removed from V and 5 bases from J, the gap between germline ends came to 12 bases. CDR1 is SQVTM and CDR2 is ANQGSEA in the germline V gene. The CDR3 extends over 13 amino acids. CDR3 sequence reads: CSVARVRNNEQFF. Written as DNA, the CDR3 is TGCAGCGTTGCCAGGGTTAGAAACAATGAGCAGTTCTTC.

This chain uses TRBV7-2 with TRBJ2-2, with TRBD1 matching 8 bases. The CDR3 is 14 residues long. With V trimmed by 4 bases and J by 5 bases, 3 bases remained unmatched. Looked up from germline, CDR1 is SGHTA and CDR2 is FQGNSA. Here the CDR3 DNA reads TGTGCCAGCAGCTCACAGGGGGATACCGGGGAGCTGTTTTTT. Residues: CASSSQGDTGELFF.

About this clone: The sample has other DNA sequences that encode this CDR3 too. The V and J genes are TRBV29-1 and TRBJ2-5; D perhaps matches TRBD2 (7 bases). This CDR3 contains 14 residues. Germline V gene lookup returns CDR1 SQVTM and CDR2 ANQGSEA. V gave up 6 bases and J gave up 1 base, with 15 bases separating them. The CDR3 is CSVAGGGGQETQYF. Here the CDR3 DNA reads TGCAGCGTCGCTGGGGGAGGGGGCCAAGAGACCCAGTACTTC.

This sequence joins TRBV5-1 and TRBJ2-3; 7 positions match TRBD2. This CDR3 region has 16 residues. CDR1 and CDR2 (germline): SGHRS, YFSETQ. V shed 1 base and J 1 base; nucleotides not matched to a gene: 6. The CDR3 bases are TGCGCCAGCAGCTTGTCGCTAGCGGAGCGCACAGATACGCAGTATTTT. This translates into CASSLSLAERTDTQYF. Variable domain in full (rest from reference TRBV5-1 and TRBJ2-3): KAGVTQTPRYLIKTRGQQVTLSCSPISGHRSVSWYQQTPGQGLQFLFEYFSETQRNKGNFPGRFSGRQFSNSRSEMNVSTLELGDSALYLCASSLSLAERTDTQYFGPGTRLTVL.

The V gene is TRBV5-4, the J gene TRBJ2-2; tentatively, D is TRBD1 (5 bases). V was clipped by 1 base and J by 6 bases, with 10 bases between them. The CDR3 is 14 amino acids. From germline, CDR1 is SGHNT and CDR2 YYREEE (reference sequence). The CDR3 is CASSLPGQSGELFF. In DNA, the CDR3 is TGTGCCAGCAGCTTGCCCGGACAATCCGGGGAGCTGTTTTTT.

The gene calls are TRBV28 and TRBJ1-3; no clear D gene. Per the germline V gene, CDR1 is MDHEN and CDR2 is SYDVKM. The CDR3 covers 16 residues. V lost 6 bases, J lost 0 bases, and 15 bases lay in between. CDR3 in DNA: TGTGCCAGCAGCCATCCACCCCAGTTCTCTGGAAACACCATATATTTT. Its protein is CASSHPPQFSGNTIYF.

The J gene is TRBJ1-1, the V gene TRBV11-2, with D uncertain. The V end was cut by 2 bases, the J end by 10 bases, with 20 bases between. This CDR3 spans 15 amino acids. Per germline, CDR1 SGHAT and CDR2 FQNNGV. CDR3 region: CASSLPIGTVDGAFF. Here the CDR3 DNA reads TGTGCCAGCAGCTTACCCATAGGAACAGTTGATGGAGCTTTCTTT.

This clone was detected once. The CDR3 bases are TGTGCCAGCAGTTTCTGGGGTAGCGGGAGTCCCTACGAGCAGTACGTC. This translates into CASSFWGSGSPYEQYV. The chain uses TRBV28 and TRBJ2-7, with 9 bases identical to TRBD2. CDR3 size: 16 residues. Germline trimming cut 3 bases from V and 2 bases from J; bases unmatched to any gene: 8. CDR1 and CDR2 (germline): MDHEN, SYDVKM.

The chain links TRBV12-5 to TRBJ1-5; D gene ambiguous. The V end lost 6 bases, the J end lost 9 bases, and 15 bases lay between the germline ends. The CDR3 consists of 13 residues. CDR1 is LGHNT, CDR2 FRNRAP, per germline. The CDR3 sequence is CASGLYNGGPQHF. The CDR3 DNA reads as TGTGCTAGTGGGCTTTACAACGGAGGGCCCCAGCATTTT.

The chain has TRBV5-1 and TRBJ2-7, with TRBD1 as a possible D gene (6 bases). CDR3 size: 18 residues. V was cut by 0 bases and J by 0 bases, with 19 bases left in between. CDR1 and CDR2 from the germline V gene are SGHRS and YFSETQ. The CDR3 spells CASSLARGSSANSYEQYF. Here the CDR3 DNA reads TGCGCCAGCAGCTTGGCCAGGGGCAGCTCGGCGAACTCCTACGAGCAGTACTTC. Drawing the rest from reference TRBV5-1 and TRBJ2-7, the complete variable domain is KAGVTQTPRYLIKTRGQQVTLSCSPISGHRSVSWYQQTPGQGLQFLFEYFSETQRNKGNFPGRFSGRQFSNSRSEMNVSTLELGDSALYLCASSLARGSSANSYEQYFGPGTRLTVT.

This clone was picked up a small number of times. CDR3 DNA sequence: TGTGCCAGCAGTAGGGACAGGGTAGTCTACGAGCAGTACTTC. Translation: CASSRDRVVYEQYF. V usage is TRBV27 and J usage is TRBJ2-7; the match to TRBD1 covers 9 bases. This CDR3 has 14 residues. Germline CDR1 MNHEY, CDR2 SMNVEV (reference sequence). Losses at the gene ends were 5 bases for V and 3 bases for J; bases not matched to a gene: 5.

V is TRBV5-8 and J is TRBJ1-3; possibly TRBD1 for D (6 bases). This CDR3 spans 17 amino acids. The ends were cut back, 2 bases at V and 1 base at J, with 16 bases in the middle. Germline CDR1 and CDR2: SGHTS and YDEGEE. DNA for the CDR3: TGTGCCAGCAGCTTAGACGCAACCGGACAGTCTGGAAACACCATATATTTT. Translation gives CASSLDATGQSGNTIYF.

The genes are TRBV6-5 and TRBJ2-7; TRBD1 aligns across 9 bases. The trim removed 10 bases at V and 0 bases at J, leaving 4 bases unmatched. From germline, CDR1 is MNHEY and CDR2 SVGAGI. The CDR3 runs to 13 residues. CDR3 sequence reads: CATGTGTSYEQYF. In nucleotides, the CDR3 is TGTGCCACCGGGACAGGGACCTCCTACGAGCAGTACTTC.

This chain joins TRBV2 and TRBJ2-5, with 8 bases lining up with TRBD2. The CDR3 length is 15 residues. Losses at the gene ends were 4 bases for V and 5 bases for J; bases not matched to a gene: 9. Looked up from germline, CDR1 is SNHLY and CDR2 is FYNNEI. DNA of the CDR3: TGTGCCAGCAGTGTAAGCGGGGGAGGAGGGGAGACCCAGTACTTC. Amino acid sequence: CASSVSGGGGETQYF.

The chain combines TRBV5-8 with TRBJ2-5, with 13 nucleotides matching TRBD2. The germline gives CDR1 SGHTS, CDR2 YDEGEE. V gave up 4 bases and J gave up 4 bases; unmatched junction bases: 10. This CDR3 contains 17 residues. The CDR3 sequence: CASSPPGGLAGVETQYF. The CDR3 bases are TGTGCCAGCAGCCCTCCCGGCGGACTAGCGGGAGTAGAGACCCAGTACTTC.

CDR3 bases: TGTGCCAGCAGCTTAGGTGGTAGCGGCCACGGGACAGATACGCAGTATTTT. It is translated as CASSLGGSGHGTDTQYF. The chain couples TRBV13 to TRBJ2-3, with D tentatively TRBD2 (6 bases). The CDR3 length is 17 residues. CDR1 and CDR2 from the germline V gene are PRHDT and FYEKMQ (reference sequence). V lost 0 bases and J 3 bases, leaving 16 bases between the germline ends.

The chain carries TRBV3-1 (or the pseudogene TRBV3-2) and TRBJ1-1, with a possible D match to TRBD1 (6 bases). This CDR3 spans 14 amino acids. Germline CDR1 is LGHDT and CDR2 is YNNKEL (reference sequence). The V gene lost 3 bases and the J gene lost 4 bases, with 12 bases spanning the gap. CDR3 bases: TGTGCCAGCAGCCAGGATTTGGGGGCCACTGAAGCTTTCTTT. As protein: CASSQDLGATEAFF.

The V gene is TRBV11-2, the J gene TRBJ2-3, with D possibly being TRBD2 (6 bases). Trimming cost V 5 bases and J 8 bases, with 17 bases left between them. In germline, CDR1 is SGHAT, CDR2 FQNNGV. The CDR3 sequence is 14 residues long. Written as DNA, the CDR3 is TGTGCCAGCAGCCGCGTCGGGAGTCCCCTTACGCAGTATTTT. It translates to CASSRVGSPLTQYF.

CDR3 amino acids: CASSGTGLNTGELFF. Here the CDR3 DNA reads TGCGCCAGCAGCGGGACAGGGTTGAACACCGGGGAGCTGTTTTTT. The rearrangement uses TRBV5-1 and TRBJ2-2; TRBD1 matches 9 bases. The CDR3 is 15 amino acids. V trimming: 4 bases; J trimming: 1 base; junction bases outside the gene matches: 2. Germline-derived CDR1 and CDR2 are SGHRS and YFSETQ.

The chain has TRBV30 and TRBJ1-4, with no clear D. The CDR3 has 10 residues. Per germline, CDR1 GTSNPN and CDR2 SVGIG (reference sequence). V was cut by 3 bases and J by 10 bases, with 6 bases left in between. CDR3 nucleotides: TGTGCCTGGAGGGCGGCAAAACTGTTTTTT. Encoded protein: CAWRAAKLFF.

This sequence joins TRBV19 and TRBJ2-1; the match to TRBD2 covers 7 bases. J lost 5 bases, V lost 10 bases, and 8 bases had no gene match. Germline CDR1 reads LNHDA; CDR2 reads SQIVND (reference sequence). The CDR3 spans 13 residues. The DNA of the CDR3 is TGTGCCACCCGGGGGAGGGGTGACAATGAGCAGTTCTTC. This sequence encodes CATRGRGDNEQFF.

This clone was recorded a few times. The DNA for the CDR3 is TGCGCCAGCAGCTTGCCAGGTTCCTCCTACGAGCAGTACTTC. Protein sequence: CASSLPGSSYEQYF. The chain has TRBV5-1 and TRBJ2-7; D is unclear. This CDR3 contains 14 residues. Germline V CDR1 and CDR2: SGHRS, YFSETQ. V was cut by 1 base and J by 0 bases, with 8 bases left in between.

The chain employs TRBV28 and TRBJ1-2; tentative D call: TRBD1 (5 bases). CDR1 MDHEN and CDR2 SYDVKM come from the germline V gene. CDR3 length: 13 amino acids. Trimming cost V 5 bases and J 7 bases, with 14 bases left between them. The CDR3 bases are TGTGCCAGCAGTAGACAGCGGGGTTCTGGCTACACCTTC. As protein: CASSRQRGSGYTF.

The chain is built from TRBV13 and TRBJ1-1; D gene uncertain. The CDR3 extends over 14 amino acids. Germline V gene sequence: CDR1 PRHDT, CDR2 FYEKMQ (reference sequence). The germline V and J ends were trimmed by 5 bases and 8 bases, with 18 bases remaining between them. The CDR3 DNA follows: TGTGCCAGCAGCCACACCATATTAGGGAGCGAAGCTTTCTTT. Translated: CASSHTILGSEAFF.

This chain joins TRBV20-1 and TRBJ1-6; no firm D call. Between the trimmed V and J ends, which lost 3 bases and 9 bases, there was a span of 9 bases. Per the germline V gene, CDR1 is DFQATT and CDR2 is SNEGSKA (reference sequence). The CDR3 runs 12 residues. The DNA of the CDR3 is TGCAGTGCTAGTATTCAGTCTTCACCCCTCCACTTT. Its translation is CSASIQSSPLHF.